The sequence of this T cell receptor beta chain was determined in a study of T cell responses to AZD1222 COVID-19 vaccine. This CDR3 has 13 amino acids. The germline V gene encodes CDR1 GTSNPN and CDR2 SVGIG (reference sequence). Sequencing was performed with immunoSEQ multiplex PCR; in TCRdb, only in-frame clones are kept and a portion is missing. Of hundreds of thousands of clones in the sample, under 95% were seen once. The genes are TRBV30 and TRBJ1-2, with D unclear. Here the sequenced sample was peripheral blood, taken on day 0 of MenACWY control vaccination. This receptor was obtained from an adult in good health. The CDR3 spells CASQGGSNYGYTF. The CDR3 region has the DNA TGTGCTTCACAAGGCGGTAGTAACTATGGCTACACCTTC.